This TCR beta chain emerged from a study of blood T cell repertoires in COVID-19. Overall study: Samples taken during acute and convalescent COVID-19 were collected in the United States, Italy and Spain. Sources were T cells, B-cell-depleted T cells, or PBMCs; the material itself was cDNA or gDNA.

Original analysis: Amplification from reference gene primers served as the basis for estimated nucleated cell counts. Clones were read by immunoSEQ multiplex PCR, and TCRdb kept only the in-frame ones, dropping some. V and J calls and clone size are copied from that table; D and trimming were computed from the DNA. The sample has around 100,000 clones, about 90% seen once; the top ten hold about 4.5%. CDR3 length equals 13 residues. The germline V and J ends were trimmed by 1 base and 6 bases, with 7 bases remaining between them. The germline gives CDR1 SGHNT, CDR2 YYREEE (reference sequence). The sequence came from a woman between 50 and 59 years old with acute or convalescent COVID-19. Sequencing was performed on peripheral blood. The V and J genes are TRBV5-4 and TRBJ2-2; D gene unclear. The CDR3 bases are TGTGCCAGCAGCTTGTCCCCGGCCGGGGAGCTGTTTTTT. Its translation: CASSLSPAGELFF.